This entry lists 9 T cell receptor beta chains sequenced from one sample in a study of shared clonotypes between healthy human individuals. TCRdb keeps only in-frame clones here, not all; method: immunoSEQ multiplex PCR. The sample includes 1,500,000 or so clones, around 98.5% of them seen just once. The sequenced sample consisted of naive CD4+ T cells sorted from blood. Subset: CD45RA+ positively selected. Source of these receptors: a man aged 25 to 45 in good health.

Here the CDR3 DNA reads TGTGCTAGTGGATCCGGGACAGGGGGTTGGCATGAGCAGTTCTTC. Protein sequence: CASGSGTGGWHEQFF. The J gene is TRBJ2-1, the V gene TRBV12-5, with TRBD1 matching 11 bases. V was pared by 6 bases and J by 8 bases, with 9 bases of the junction left unmatched. From germline, CDR1 is LGHNT and CDR2 FRNRAP. The CDR3 extends over 15 amino acids.

The chain joins TRBV11-2 to TRBJ2-1, with D possibly matching TRBD2 (5 bases). The CDR3 totals 14 residues. Trimming shortened V by 3 bases and J by 7 bases, and 13 bases separated the two germline ends. The germline V gene has CDR1 SGHAT and CDR2 FQNNGV. CDR3 sequence (DNA): TGTGCCAGCAGCTTCCGACTATCCTCGAATGAGCAGTTCTTC. This encodes CASSFRLSSNEQFF.

The CDR3 spells CASRPQGTGNTIYF. CDR3 coding DNA: TGTGCCAGCAGGCCGCAGGGTACTGGAAACACCATATATTTT. The chain carries TRBV6-1 and TRBJ1-3; D is possibly TRBD1 (5 bases). CDR3 length: 14 amino acids. V was pared by 6 bases and J by 2 bases, with 11 bases between. CDR1 is MNHNS and CDR2 is SASEGT in the germline V gene.

The chain employs TRBV29-1 and TRBJ2-4, with D perhaps given as TRBD1 or TRBD2 (5 bases each). The CDR3 loop spans 14 amino acids. V lost 4 bases and J lost 5, with 15 bases in between. CDR1 is SQVTM, CDR2 ANQGSEA, per germline. CDR3 amino acids: CSVAVKVGQNIQYF. The CDR3 DNA follows: TGCAGCGTTGCAGTGAAGGTGGGACAAAACATTCAGTACTTC.

The chain combines TRBV28 with TRBJ2-6; no reliable D call. CDR3 length: 16 amino acids. Germline CDR1 and CDR2: MDHEN and SYDVKM. V dropped 1 base and J dropped 2 bases, with 9 bases sitting between them. Here the CDR3 DNA reads TGTGCCAGCAGTTTATATCGGCTGGCTGGGGCCAACGTCCTGACTTTC. Encoded protein: CASSLYRLAGANVLTF.

This chain connects TRBV5-1 to TRBJ1-2; 7 bases agree with TRBD1. The trim removed 5 bases at V and 4 bases at J, leaving 5 bases unmatched. The CDR3 has 13 residues. The germline gives CDR1 SGHRS, CDR2 YFSETQ. CDR3 region: CASSSTGVYGYTF. In nucleotides, the CDR3 is TGCGCCAGCAGTTCTACAGGGGTCTATGGCTACACCTTC.

As to this clone: Within the sample, other DNA sequences also encode this same CDR3. The gene calls are TRBV18 and TRBJ2-5, with 8 positions matching TRBD1. Germline CDR1 and CDR2: KGHSH and LQKENI. This CDR3 is 14 amino acids long. Germline trimming cut 4 bases from V and 1 base from J; bases unmatched to any gene: 2. In nucleotides, the CDR3 is TGTGCCAGCTCACTAGACAGGGGCCAAGAGACCCAGTACTTC. It encodes CASSLDRGQETQYF. The complete variable domain, with remaining parts taken from reference TRBV18 and TRBJ2-5, reads NAGVMQNPRHLVRRRGQEARLRCSPMKGHSHVYWYRQLPEEGLKFMVYLQKENIIDESGMPKERFSAEFPKEGPSILRIQQVVRGDSAAYFCASSLDRGQETQYFGPGTRLLVL.

This rearrangement joins TRBV5-6 to TRBJ1-1, with D perhaps matching TRBD1 (5 bases). V was trimmed by 5 bases and J by 1 base, leaving 9 bases between them. The CDR3 consists of 13 residues. Germline V gene lookup returns CDR1 SGHDT and CDR2 YYEEEE. The CDR3 reads CASRGPKNTEAFF. The CDR3 DNA reads as TGTGCCAGCAGGGGACCGAAGAACACTGAAGCTTTCTTT.

V gene TRBV4-3 combines with J gene TRBJ1-2; a weak D match, TRBD1 (5 bases). The V end lost 0 bases, the J end lost 5 bases, and 13 bases lay between the germline ends. Germline CDR1 and CDR2: LGHNA and YSLEER. This CDR3 has 15 amino acids. This chain's CDR3 is CASSQEVGAGYGYTF. The CDR3 nucleotides are TGCGCCAGCAGCCAAGAGGTCGGGGCCGGGTATGGCTACACCTTC.